The T cell receptor beta chain under discussion was sequenced for a study of somatic mutations in cytotoxic T cells in rheumatoid arthritis. TCRdb's table, derived via immunoSEQ multiplex PCR, lists solely in-frame clones and lacks some. Of 15,000 to 20,000 clones listed, approximately 75% are singletons. The germline CDR1 and CDR2 sequences are SGHVS and FNYEAQ. The CDR3 runs to 16 residues. Trimming left V 5 bases short and J 2 bases short, with 16 bases between. In its sample, this clone was seen a few times. This rearrangement joins TRBV7-6 to TRBJ2-1; D is possibly TRBD1 or TRBD2 (6 bases each). This sequence originates from an adult with rheumatoid arthritis. What was sequenced was CD8+ T cells sorted from blood. The CDR3 DNA is TGTGCCAGCAGCCAGAGGGGGGAATGGGCCTACAATGAGCAGTTCTTC. Encoded protein: CASSQRGEWAYNEQFF.